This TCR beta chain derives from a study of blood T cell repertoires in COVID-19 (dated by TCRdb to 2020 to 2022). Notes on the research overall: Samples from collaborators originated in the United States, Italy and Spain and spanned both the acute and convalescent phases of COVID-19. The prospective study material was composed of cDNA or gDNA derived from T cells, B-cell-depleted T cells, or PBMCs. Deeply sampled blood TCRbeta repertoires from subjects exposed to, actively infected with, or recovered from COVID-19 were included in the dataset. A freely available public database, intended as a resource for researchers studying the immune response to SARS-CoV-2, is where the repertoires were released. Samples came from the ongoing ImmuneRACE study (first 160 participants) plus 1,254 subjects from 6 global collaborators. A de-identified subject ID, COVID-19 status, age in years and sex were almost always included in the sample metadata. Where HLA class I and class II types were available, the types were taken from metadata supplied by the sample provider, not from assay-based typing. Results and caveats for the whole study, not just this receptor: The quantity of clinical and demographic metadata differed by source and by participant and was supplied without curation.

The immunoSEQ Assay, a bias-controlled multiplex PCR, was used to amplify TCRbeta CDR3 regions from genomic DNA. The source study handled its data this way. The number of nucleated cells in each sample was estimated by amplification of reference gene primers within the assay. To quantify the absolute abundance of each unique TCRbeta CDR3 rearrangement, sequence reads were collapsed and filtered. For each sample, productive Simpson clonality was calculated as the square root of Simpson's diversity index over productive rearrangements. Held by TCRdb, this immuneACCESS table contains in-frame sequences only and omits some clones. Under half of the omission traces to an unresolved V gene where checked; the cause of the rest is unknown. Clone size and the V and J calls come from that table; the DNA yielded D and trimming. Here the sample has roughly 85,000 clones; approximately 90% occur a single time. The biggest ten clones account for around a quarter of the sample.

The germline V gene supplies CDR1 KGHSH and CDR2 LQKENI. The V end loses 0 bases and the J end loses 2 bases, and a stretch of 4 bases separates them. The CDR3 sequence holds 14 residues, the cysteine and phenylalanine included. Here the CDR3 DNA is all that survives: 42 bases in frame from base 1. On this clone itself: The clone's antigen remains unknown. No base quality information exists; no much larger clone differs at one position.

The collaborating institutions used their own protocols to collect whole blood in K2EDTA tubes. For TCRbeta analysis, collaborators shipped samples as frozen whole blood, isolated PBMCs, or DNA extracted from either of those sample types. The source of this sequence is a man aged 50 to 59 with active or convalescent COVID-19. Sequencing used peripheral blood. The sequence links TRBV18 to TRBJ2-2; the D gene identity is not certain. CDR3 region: CASSPPLNTGELFF. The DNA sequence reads TGTGCCAGCTCACCACCACTTAACACCGGGGAGCTGTTTTTT.